These 17 T cell receptor beta chains share one sample of origin, sequenced in a study of T cell responses to AZD1222 COVID-19 vaccine (dated by TCRdb to the early 2020s). Receptor libraries were prepared by the immunoSEQ multiplex PCR assay. Drawn from immuneACCESS, this table holds only the in-frame rearrangements with V and J called that TCRdb kept. Clones are partly lost; checked studies trace under half to an unresolved V gene and leave the rest unexplained. The sample table lists almost 80,000 clones, about 90% of them with a count of one. The ten biggest clones cover about 23% of the sample. What the time point label conveys for this sample: baseline before first vaccination. The sample in question was peripheral blood, obtained on day 0 of AZD1222 vaccination. The receptors were gathered from an adult in good health.

In DNA, the CDR3 is TGTGCCAGCAGTCCTAGCGGGGACGGGACAGATACGCAGTATTTT. It translates to CASSPSGDGTDTQYF. The V gene is TRBV6-5, the J gene TRBJ2-3; 9 positions match TRBD2. The CDR3 sequence is 15 residues long. Losses at the gene ends were 5 bases for V and 3 bases for J; bases not matched to a gene: 6. From germline, CDR1 is MNHEY and CDR2 SVGAGI.

The chain has TRBV9 and TRBJ2-1; 8 bases are a match to TRBD2. From germline, CDR1 is SGDLS and CDR2 YYNGEE. The CDR3 consists of 15 residues. The V and J ends lost 4 bases and 3 bases, in that order; junction bases with no gene match: 6. As DNA, the CDR3 is TGTGCCAGCAGCCAGCGGGGGTCGGGCTACAATGAGCAGTTCTTC. This translates into CASSQRGSGYNEQFF.

As regards this clone: The sample has other DNA sequences that encode this CDR3 too. The rearrangement uses TRBV18 and TRBJ2-7, with unresolved D. The length of the CDR3 is 12 residues. V was shortened by 6 bases and J by 1 base, with 7 bases between the two germline ends. From germline, CDR1 is KGHSH and CDR2 LQKENI. The CDR3 coding sequence is TGTGCCAGCTCTCCGGAATCCTACGAGCAGTACTTC. Its protein product is CASSPESYEQYF.

This chain joins TRBV24-1 and TRBJ1-1; D gene ambiguous. Trimming shortened V by 7 bases and J by 5 bases, and 13 bases separated the two germline ends. The CDR3 contains 13 residues. Germline V gene sequence: CDR1 KGHDR, CDR2 SFDVKD. DNA for the CDR3: TGTGCCACCAGGGTGGCTGAGGGTACTGAAGCTTTCTTT. It is translated as CATRVAEGTEAFF.

The CDR3 is CASRGYSNQPQHF. The CDR3 bases are TGTGCCAGCAGGGGATATAGCAATCAGCCCCAGCATTTT. The genes are TRBV6-6 and TRBJ1-5; D not certain. Germline V lookup: CDR1 MNHNY, CDR2 SVGAGI (reference sequence). Trimming stripped 6 bases from V and 0 bases from J, with 6 bases between. This CDR3 contains 13 residues.

The rearrangement uses TRBV27 and TRBJ2-1; D is unclear. Trimming removed 4 bases from V and 8 bases from J, with 9 bases in between. The CDR3 has 12 residues. The germline CDR1 and CDR2 sequences are MNHEY and SMNVEV (reference sequence). The CDR3 here is CASSSISDEQFF. CDR3 DNA sequence: TGTGCCAGCAGTTCGATAAGCGATGAGCAGTTCTTC.

The rearrangement uses TRBV10-3 and TRBJ1-1; D uncertain. Germline assignment: CDR1 ENHRY and CDR2 SYGVKD. V dropped 6 bases and J dropped 1 base, with 3 bases sitting between them. The CDR3 is 11 residues long. The CDR3 loop is CAIRGNTEAFF. CDR3 coding DNA: TGTGCCATCAGAGGGAACACTGAAGCTTTCTTT.

This clone occurred a few times. The rearrangement joins TRBV19 to TRBJ1-2, with 8 bases fitting TRBD1. The CDR3 runs 15 residues. Germline loops: CDR1 LNHDA, CDR2 SQIVND (reference sequence). The V gene end was trimmed by 8 bases and the J gene end by 7 bases; junction bases not matched to a gene: 15. CDR3 sequence: CASSEGQDNYSGYTF. In DNA form, the CDR3 reads TGTGCCAGTTCCGAGGGACAGGACAACTATTCTGGCTACACCTTC. Based on the CDR3 plus reference TRBV19 and TRBJ1-2, the full variable domain is DGGITQSPKYLFRKEGQNVTLSCEQNLNHDAMYWYRQDPGQGLRLIYYSQIVNDFQKGDIAEGYSVSREKKESFPLTVTSAQKNPTAFYLCASSEGQDNYSGYTFGSGTRLTVV.

The gene calls are TRBV18 and TRBJ2-3; a possible D gene is TRBD1 (6 bases). The V end lost 4 bases, the J end lost 5 bases, and 16 bases lay between the germline ends. The V gene's germline CDR1 is KGHSH and CDR2 LQKENI. This CDR3 contains 15 residues. CDR3 region: CASSRQDQPGDTQYF. The CDR3 nucleotides read TGTGCCAGCTCACGACAGGACCAGCCTGGAGATACGCAGTATTTT.

This clone has a single count. CDR3 sequence reads: CASSPRSVSSYEQYF. The CDR3 nucleotides are TGTGCCAGCTCACCTCGGTCGGTTAGCTCCTACGAGCAGTACTTC. J is TRBJ2-7 and V is TRBV18; D uncertain. V lost 3 bases and J 0 bases, leaving 12 bases between the germline ends. The CDR3 has 15 amino acids. Germline loops: CDR1 KGHSH, CDR2 LQKENI.

As DNA, the CDR3 is TGTGCCAGCGCCCGGGGGGCTTCTGGGACTAATGAAAAACTGTTTTTT. The encoded protein is CASARGASGTNEKLFF. The chain links TRBV3-1 (or the pseudogene TRBV3-2) to TRBJ1-4; a weak D match, TRBD1 (6 bases). The CDR3 extends over 16 amino acids. Germline V gives CDR1 LGHDT, CDR2 YNNKEL (reference sequence). V lost 8 bases to trimming and J lost 2 bases, with 18 bases between them.

J is TRBJ2-6 and V is TRBV5-1; D might be TRBD1 (6 bases). Between the trimmed V and J ends, which lost 4 bases and 1 base, there was a span of 12 bases. This CDR3 spans 16 amino acids. The germline V gene has CDR1 SGHRS and CDR2 YFSETQ. The CDR3 region is CASSLGQTSGANVLTF. The CDR3 DNA reads TGCGCCAGCAGCCTTGGACAGACATCTGGGGCCAACGTCCTGACTTTC.

This sequence joins TRBV11-3 and TRBJ2-7; tentatively, D is TRBD1 or TRBD2 (6 bases each). This CDR3 comprises 13 residues. Germline V gives CDR1 SGHNT, CDR2 YENEEA. The ends were cut back, 3 bases at V and 4 bases at J, with 10 bases in the middle. CDR3 protein: CASSLVGGYEQYF. DNA for the CDR3: TGTGCCAGCAGCTTGGTAGGGGGGTACGAGCAGTACTTC.

The V call is TRBV6-6, the J call TRBJ1-5, with D hard to call. The CDR3 contains 13 residues. The ends were cut back, 2 bases at V and 6 bases at J, with 8 bases in the middle. Looked up from germline, CDR1 is MNHNY and CDR2 is SVGAGI (reference sequence). The CDR3 loop reads CASSYGRAQPQHF. The CDR3 nucleotides read TGTGCCAGCAGTTACGGGAGGGCTCAGCCCCAGCATTTT.

CDR3: CSANHLGQYF. DNA of the CDR3: TGCAGTGCTAACCACCTAGGGCAGTACTTC. The chain has TRBV20-1 and TRBJ2-7; D uncertain. Per the germline V gene, CDR1 is DFQATT and CDR2 is SNEGSKA (reference sequence). V was cut by 4 bases and J by 9 bases, with 10 bases left in between. CDR3 size: 10 residues.

This rearrangement joins TRBV21-1 to TRBJ2-1; TRBD2, the table's D call, was not compared with the DNA. TRBV21-1 has pseudogene status. This CDR3 is 15 amino acids long. The CDR3 DNA is TGTGCCAGGAGCACCCGGGAGAGCTCCTACAATGAGCAGTTCTTC. This sequence encodes CARSTRESSYNEQFF.

The chain is built from TRBV10-3 and TRBJ2-1; D possibly uses TRBD1 or TRBD2 (6 bases each). The CDR3 consists of 14 residues. Trimming took 6 bases from V and 6 from J, leaving 15 bases between them. CDR1 ENHRY and CDR2 SYGVKD come from the germline V gene. CDR3 DNA sequence: TGTGCCATCAGGGAAGGGGGGCGAACCAATGAGCAGTTCTTC. Amino acid sequence: CAIREGGRTNEQFF.